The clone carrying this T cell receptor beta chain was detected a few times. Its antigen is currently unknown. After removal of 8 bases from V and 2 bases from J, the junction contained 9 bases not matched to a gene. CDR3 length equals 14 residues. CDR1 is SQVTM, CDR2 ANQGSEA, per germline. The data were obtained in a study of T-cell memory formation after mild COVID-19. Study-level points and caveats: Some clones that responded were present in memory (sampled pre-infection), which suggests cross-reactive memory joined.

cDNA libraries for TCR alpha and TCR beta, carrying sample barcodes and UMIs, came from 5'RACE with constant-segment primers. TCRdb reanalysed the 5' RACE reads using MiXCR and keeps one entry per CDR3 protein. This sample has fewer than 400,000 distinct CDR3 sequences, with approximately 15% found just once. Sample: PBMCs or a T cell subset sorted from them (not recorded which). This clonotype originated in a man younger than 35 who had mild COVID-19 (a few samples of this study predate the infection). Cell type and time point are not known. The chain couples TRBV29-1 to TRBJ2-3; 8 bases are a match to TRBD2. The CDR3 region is CSTSTGGSTDTQYF. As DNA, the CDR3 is TGCAGCACTTCTACGGGGGGGTCCACAGATACGCAGTATTTT.